These 20 T cell receptor beta chains came from one sample sequenced in a study of blood T cell repertoires in COVID-19. Repertoires were generated with immunoSEQ multiplex PCR, while TCRdb's copy carries only in-frame clones and drops some. The data show hundreds of thousands of clones, 85% to 90% seen once. The sequenced material came from PBMCs or T cells enriched from blood (not recorded which). All receptors come from a woman between 18 and 30 years old with acute COVID-19.

The gene calls are TRBV12-3 or TRBV12-4 and TRBJ1-2; maybe TRBD1 (6 bases). The V and J ends lost 1 base and 3 bases respectively, with 6 bases between them. There are 13 residues in the CDR3. DNA of the CDR3: TGTGCCAGCAGTTTAGACAGGGACTATGGCTACACCTTC. Amino acids: CASSLDRDYGYTF.

Only a few counts were recorded for this clone. The chain has TRBV5-5 and TRBJ1-3; tentative D call: TRBD1 (6 bases). Germline values: CDR1 SGHKS, CDR2 YYEKEE (reference sequence). The CDR3 is 15 amino acids. V lost 5 bases and J 2 bases, leaving 14 bases between the germline ends. CDR3: CASRRQEAAGNTIYF. The CDR3 DNA reads TGTGCCAGCAGGCGACAGGAGGCAGCTGGAAACACCATATATTTT.

The chain has TRBV27 and TRBJ1-6; unclear D gene. Germline V gene data show CDR1 as MNHEY and CDR2 as SMNVEV (reference sequence). Between the trimmed V and J ends, which lost 6 bases and 10 bases, there was a span of 16 bases. The length of the CDR3 is 14 residues. The CDR3 sequence: CASSPPTGRSPLHF. The CDR3 bases are TGTGCCAGCAGCCCCCCGACGGGGAGGTCACCCCTCCACTTT.

The genes are TRBV11-2 and TRBJ1-2; 9 bases match TRBD1. V gave up 1 base and J gave up 4 bases; unmatched junction bases: 4. Germline loops: CDR1 SGHAT, CDR2 FQNNGV. The CDR3 has 15 amino acids. The CDR3 is CASSLGTGVSYGYTF. CDR3 bases: TGTGCCAGCAGCTTAGGGACAGGGGTTAGCTATGGCTACACCTTC. The complete variable domain, with remaining parts taken from reference TRBV11-2 and TRBJ1-2, reads EAGVAQSPRYKIIEKRQSVAFWCNPISGHATLYWYQQILGQGPKLLIQFQNNGVVDDSQLPKDRFSAERLKGVDSTLKIQPAKLEDSAVYLCASSLGTGVSYGYTFGSGTRLTVV.

The chain recombines TRBV18 with TRBJ1-2; a possible D gene is TRBD1 (6 bases). Germline V gives CDR1 KGHSH, CDR2 LQKENI. This CDR3 has 15 residues. Trimming pared 6 bases from V and 4 bases from J, leaving 18 bases between. The CDR3 coding sequence is TGTGCCAGCTCCCCGCGGGGGGCCGAAACCTATGGCTACACCTTC. Amino acid sequence: CASSPRGAETYGYTF. The complete variable domain, with remaining parts taken from reference TRBV18 and TRBJ1-2, reads NAGVMQNPRHLVRRRGQEARLRCSPMKGHSHVYWYRQLPEEGLKFMVYLQKENIIDESGMPKERFSAEFPKEGPSILRIQQVVRGDSAAYFCASSPRGAETYGYTFGSGTRLTVV.

The chain joins TRBV5-1 to TRBJ1-2; a possible D gene is TRBD1 (6 bases). Germline CDR1 reads SGHRS; CDR2 reads YFSETQ. The CDR3 runs 13 residues. Between the trimmed V and J ends, which lost 4 bases and 2 bases, there was a span of 9 bases. Here the CDR3 DNA reads TGCGCCAGCAGCCCGGACAGCAACTATGGCTACACCTTC. Translated, it gives CASSPDSNYGYTF.

The chain uses TRBV29-1 and TRBJ1-2; 8 nucleotides align to TRBD1. V lost 0 bases, J lost 2 bases, and 5 bases stayed unmatched. Germline values: CDR1 SQVTM, CDR2 ANQGSEA. The CDR3 covers 15 residues. The CDR3 sequence: CSVEEGTGPNYGYTF. The CDR3 DNA sequence: TGCAGCGTTGAAGAGGGGACAGGCCCCAACTATGGCTACACCTTC.

This clone was picked up one time. The chain uses TRBV7-8 and TRBJ2-3, with 10 bases fitting TRBD2. Trimming at V came to 6 bases and at J to 0 bases, leaving 12 bases not matched to a gene. There are 18 residues in the CDR3. Germline V CDR1 and CDR2: SGHVS, FQNEAQ. The CDR3, as DNA: TGTGCCAGCAGTGAAGAGCGGGAGGGCATCCGTAGCACAGATACGCAGTATTTT. Protein sequence: CASSEEREGIRSTDTQYF.

The chain is built from TRBV10-2 and TRBJ2-3; 10 nucleotides match TRBD1. The CDR3 is 16 residues long. Germline loops: CDR1 WSHSY, CDR2 SAAADI. With 4 bases clipped from V and 1 base from J, the junction kept 5 bases outside the gene matches. The CDR3 DNA is TGCGCCAGCAGTGGACGGACAGGGGGGGGCACAGATACGCAGTATTTT. Encoded protein: CASSGRTGGGTDTQYF.

The chain combines TRBV18 with TRBJ2-3; 7 nucleotides agree with TRBD2. V gave up 0 bases and J gave up 4 bases; unmatched junction bases: 10. The CDR3 is made up of 17 amino acids. The germline V gene encodes CDR1 KGHSH and CDR2 LQKENI. DNA for the CDR3: TGTGCCAGCTCACCACCCAGGAGCGGGATCTCTTCAGATACGCAGTATTTT. This encodes CASSPPRSGISSDTQYF.

Notes on this clone: At one end, the junction sequence differs from germline, possibly due to a read error. The V call is TRBV7-2, the J call TRBJ2-7, with 16 bases lining up with TRBD2. CDR3 length: 16 amino acids. Germline CDR1 is SGHTA and CDR2 is FQGNSA. The CDR3 loop reads CASSSNLPGLAGGPFF. CDR3 in DNA: TGTGCCAGCAGCTCAAACCTTCCGGGACTAGCGGGAGGGCCGTTCTTC.

V and J are TRBV6-2 or TRBV6-3 and TRBJ2-1; 14 bases are shared with TRBD2. Trimming removed 5 bases from V and 5 bases from J; junction bases left unmatched: 2. Germline V gene sequence: CDR1 MNHEY, CDR2 SVGEGT. This CDR3 contains 15 residues. Here the CDR3 DNA reads TGTGCCAGCAGTGGGACTAGCGGGAGAAACAATGAGCAGTTCTTC. Protein product: CASSGTSGRNNEQFF.

The chain couples TRBV6-5 to TRBJ2-6, with 10 positions matching TRBD2. Germline trimming cut 10 bases from V and 0 bases from J; bases unmatched to any gene: 3. This CDR3 spans 15 amino acids. Germline-derived CDR1 and CDR2 are MNHEY and SVGAGI. CDR3 bases: TGTGCCACCCGGACTAGCGGCTCTGGGGCCAACGTCCTGACTTTC. Its protein product is CATRTSGSGANVLTF.

This chain joins TRBV5-1 and TRBJ1-5; no clear D. Germline CDR1 is SGHRS and CDR2 is YFSETQ. With 0 bases removed from V and 1 base from J, the gap between germline ends came to 8 bases. CDR3 size: 15 residues. The CDR3 spells CASSLGGYSNQPQHF. The CDR3 DNA is TGCGCCAGCAGCTTGGGAGGGTACAGCAATCAGCCCCAGCATTTT. Based on the CDR3 plus reference TRBV5-1 and TRBJ1-5, the full variable domain is KAGVTQTPRYLIKTRGQQVTLSCSPISGHRSVSWYQQTPGQGLQFLFEYFSETQRNKGNFPGRFSGRQFSNSRSEMNVSTLELGDSALYLCASSLGGYSNQPQHFGDGTRLSIL.

The gene calls are TRBV3-1 (or the pseudogene TRBV3-2) and TRBJ2-3, with D tentatively TRBD2 (6 bases). Germline CDR1 LGHDT, CDR2 YNNKEL (reference sequence). The V and J ends lost 1 base and 2 bases respectively, with 19 bases between them. CDR3 length: 18 residues. CDR3 sequence reads: CASSQVGGWLAPTDTQYF. CDR3 nucleotides: TGTGCCAGCAGCCAAGTGGGGGGTTGGCTAGCGCCCACAGATACGCAGTATTTT.

As concerns this clone: Possible read error: a much larger clone is one base away. The same CDR3 can be traced to other DNA sequences in this sample. The V and J genes are TRBV4-2 and TRBJ2-1; 12 bases fit TRBD2. V gave up 0 bases and J gave up 9 bases; unmatched junction bases: 6. Germline assignment: CDR1 LGHNA and CDR2 YNFKEQ. This CDR3 is 16 amino acids long. The CDR3 DNA sequence: TGTGCCAGCAGCCAAGATTTGGCTAGCGGGAGGGGTGAGCAGTTCTTC. Protein: CASSQDLASGRGEQFF.

The chain employs TRBV27 and TRBJ1-1, with D hard to call. Germline-derived CDR1 and CDR2 are MNHEY and SMNVEV (reference sequence). CDR3 length equals 16 residues. The V gene lost 5 bases and the J gene lost 0 bases, with 16 bases spanning the gap. The CDR3 coding sequence is TGTGCCAGCAGTCCCCTAAGAGTCAGGTTGAACACTGAAGCTTTCTTT. It codes for CASSPLRVRLNTEAFF.

With regard to this clone: Other DNA sequences in this specimen translate into the identical CDR3. The genes are TRBV18 and TRBJ2-7; 9 nucleotides line up with TRBD2. The CDR3 runs 14 residues. Per the germline V gene, CDR1 is KGHSH and CDR2 is LQKENI. V was pared by 3 bases and J by 3 bases, with 3 bases of the junction left unmatched. The CDR3 region is CASSPLAGSYEQYF. DNA of the CDR3: TGTGCCAGCTCACCGCTAGCGGGAAGCTACGAGCAGTACTTC. The full variable domain, with the rest looked up from reference TRBV18 and TRBJ2-7, is NAGVMQNPRHLVRRRGQEARLRCSPMKGHSHVYWYRQLPEEGLKFMVYLQKENIIDESGMPKERFSAEFPKEGPSILRIQQVVRGDSAAYFCASSPLAGSYEQYFGPGTRLTVT.

The chain recombines TRBV6-1 with TRBJ2-7, with D possibly TRBD2 on 5 matching bases. V was cut by 3 bases and J by 4 bases, with 10 bases left in between. The CDR3 contains 13 residues. The V gene's germline CDR1 is MNHNS and CDR2 SASEGT. CDR3 sequence reads: CASSDLLVYEQYF. The CDR3 coding sequence is TGTGCCAGCAGTGACCTACTAGTTTACGAGCAGTACTTC.

The chain has TRBV5-6 and TRBJ1-1; no clear D. V lost 6 bases and J 4 bases, leaving 13 bases between the germline ends. This CDR3 has 13 residues. The germline V gene has CDR1 SGHDT and CDR2 YYEEEE. CDR3 in amino acids: CASTLGTVTEAFF. The CDR3 region has the DNA TGTGCCAGCACCCTCGGAACAGTCACTGAAGCTTTCTTT.